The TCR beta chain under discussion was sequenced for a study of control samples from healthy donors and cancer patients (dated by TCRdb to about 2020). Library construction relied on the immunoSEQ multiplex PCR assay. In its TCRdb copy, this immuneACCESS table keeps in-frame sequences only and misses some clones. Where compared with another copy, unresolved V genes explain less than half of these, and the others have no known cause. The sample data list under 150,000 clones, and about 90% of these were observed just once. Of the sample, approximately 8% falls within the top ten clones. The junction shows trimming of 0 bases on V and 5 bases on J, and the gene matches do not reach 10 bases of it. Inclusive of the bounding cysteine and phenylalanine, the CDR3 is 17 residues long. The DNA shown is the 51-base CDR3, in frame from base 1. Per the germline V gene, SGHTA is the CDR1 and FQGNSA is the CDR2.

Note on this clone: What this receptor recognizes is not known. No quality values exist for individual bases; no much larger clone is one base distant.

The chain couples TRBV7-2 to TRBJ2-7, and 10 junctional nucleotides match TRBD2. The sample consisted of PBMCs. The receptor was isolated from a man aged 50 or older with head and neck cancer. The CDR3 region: CASSLARGTSGRDEQYF. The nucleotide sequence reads TGTGCCAGCAGCTTAGCGAGGGGTACCAGCGGGAGGGACGAGCAGTACTTC.